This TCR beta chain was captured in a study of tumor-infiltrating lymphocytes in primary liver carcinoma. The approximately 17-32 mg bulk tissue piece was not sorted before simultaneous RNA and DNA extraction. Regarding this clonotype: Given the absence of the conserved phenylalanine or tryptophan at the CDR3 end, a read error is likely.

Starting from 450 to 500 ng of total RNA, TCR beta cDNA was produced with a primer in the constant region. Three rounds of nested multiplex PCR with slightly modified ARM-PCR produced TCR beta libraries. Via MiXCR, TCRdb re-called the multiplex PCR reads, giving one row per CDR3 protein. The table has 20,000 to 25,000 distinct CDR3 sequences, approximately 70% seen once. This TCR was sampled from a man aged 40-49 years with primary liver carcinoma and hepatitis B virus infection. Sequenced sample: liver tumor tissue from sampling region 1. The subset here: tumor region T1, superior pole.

DNA of the CDR3: TGTGCCAGCAGCTTAGCTCCTAGCGCCTACGAGCAGTACCTC. The encoded protein is CASSLAPSAYEQYL. The J gene is TRBJ2-7, the V gene TRBV7-2, with D possibly TRBD2 on 6 matching bases. The ends were cut back, 0 bases at V and 2 bases at J, with 8 bases in the middle. Germline CDR1 SGHTA, CDR2 FQGNSA. This CDR3 spans 14 amino acids.